Below are 31 T cell receptor beta chains sequenced from a single sample in a study of patients and donors after allogeneic stem cell transplantation. From the RT-PCR reads, TCRdb called clonotypes with MiXCR, one entry per CDR3 protein. The sample has approximately 200,000 distinct CDR3 sequences, roughly two fifths seen once. Material: blood, either unsorted or a sorted T cell fraction (not recorded which). Source of these receptors: a human donor who was either an allogeneic HSCT recipient or a stem cell or donor lymphocyte infusion donor (not recorded which). It is not recorded whose cells these are; they may come from a transplant donor.

The chain carries TRBV4-2 and TRBJ1-2; D is possibly TRBD1 (5 bases). This CDR3 is 13 amino acids long. V gave up 3 bases and J gave up 3 bases, with 8 bases separating them. The germline V gene has CDR1 LGHNA and CDR2 YNFKEQ. The DNA of the CDR3 is TGTGCCAGCAGCCAGGGGGATGACTATGGCTACACCTTC. The encoded protein is CASSQGDDYGYTF.

This chain links TRBV3-1 with TRBJ2-7; D possibly corresponds to TRBD1 (6 bases). The ends were cut back, 1 base at V and 3 bases at J, with 13 bases in the middle. The CDR3 is 15 amino acids. Germline CDR1 is LGHDT and CDR2 is YNNKEL (reference sequence). CDR3 DNA sequence: TGTGCCAGCAGCCAAGTAAATGGCAGGGGCTACGAGCAGTACTTC. Amino acids: CASSQVNGRGYEQYF.

This clonotype turned up a few times. For the CDR3, the DNA is TGTGCCAGCAGTTTAGCGGCTATCCAAGAGACCCAGTACTTC. Its translation is CASSLAAIQETQYF. The chain combines TRBV12-3 or TRBV12-4 with TRBJ2-5; D remains ambiguous. The CDR3 has 14 amino acids. Trimming left V 0 bases short and J 1 base short, with 6 bases between.

The genes are TRBV28 and TRBJ2-7, with TRBD1 as a possible D gene (6 bases). This CDR3 contains 12 residues. V was cut by 5 bases and J by 6 bases, with 11 bases left in between. The germline CDR1 and CDR2 sequences are MDHEN and SYDVKM. The CDR3 sequence: CASSRDTSEQYF. The CDR3, as DNA: TGTGCCAGCAGTCGGGACACAAGCGAGCAGTACTTC.

The rearrangement uses TRBV3-1 and TRBJ1-1; D gene unclear. The CDR3 covers 14 residues. CDR1 is LGHDT, CDR2 YNNKEL, per germline (reference sequence). Trimming removed 4 bases from V and 7 bases from J, with 16 bases in between. CDR3 coding DNA: TGTGCCAGCAGCCCGGCTCCAGCGGAAGGTGAAGCTTTCTTT. It translates to CASSPAPAEGEAFF.

This rearrangement joins TRBV6-1 to TRBJ1-3, with D possibly matching TRBD1 (5 bases). V was shortened by 1 base and J by 5 bases, with 9 bases between the two germline ends. The CDR3 sequence is 14 residues long. The germline CDR1 and CDR2 sequences are MNHNS and SASEGT. CDR3 bases: TGTGCCAGCAGTGAAGTTGACAGCAGAAACACCATATATTTT. Translated, it gives CASSEVDSRNTIYF.

The CDR3 is CASSEYKGGETQYF. CDR3 nucleotide sequence: TGTGCCAGCAGTGAATATAAGGGTGGAGAGACCCAGTACTTC. The chain couples TRBV25-1 to TRBJ2-5; D is unresolved. V lost 0 bases, J lost 4 bases, and 9 bases lay in between. CDR1 and CDR2 (germline): MGHDK, SYGVNS. This CDR3 has 14 amino acids.

The genes are TRBV6-2 or TRBV6-3 and TRBJ1-2; TRBD1 is a possible D gene (5 bases). The germline CDR1 and CDR2 sequences are MNHEY and SVGEGT. This CDR3 has 13 residues. V lost 7 bases and J 4 bases, leaving 13 bases between the germline ends. CDR3 nucleotide sequence: TGTGCCAGCACCCCGAGGGACTCCTATGGCTACACCTTC. Translated, it gives CASTPRDSYGYTF.

This clonotype was counted ten times or more. The chain couples TRBV7-9 to TRBJ1-1; weak D call: TRBD1 (5 bases). CDR3 length equals 15 residues. CDR1 SEHNR and CDR2 FQNEAQ come from the germline V gene (reference sequence). Deletions cut 2 bases from V and 4 bases from J, with 14 bases between. This CDR3 reads CASSLMAGGTTEAFF. Here the CDR3 DNA reads TGTGCCAGCAGCTTAATGGCCGGGGGGACCACTGAAGCTTTCTTT.

The chain carries TRBV5-1 and TRBJ2-7; 8 positions agree with TRBD2. With V trimmed by 4 bases and J by 0 bases, 12 bases remained unmatched. CDR1 is SGHRS and CDR2 is YFSETQ in the germline V gene. The CDR3 totals 17 residues. CDR3 sequence: CASSQLFRAGDSYEQYF. CDR3 sequence (DNA): TGCGCCAGCAGCCAATTGTTTAGAGCGGGAGACTCCTACGAGCAGTACTTC.

This clonotype showed up just a few times. The chain uses TRBV29-1 and TRBJ2-1; perhaps D is TRBD1 or TRBD2 (5 bases each). The CDR3 has 16 amino acids. Germline V CDR1 and CDR2: SQVTM, ANQGSEA. V was cut by 4 bases and J by 4 bases, with 20 bases left in between. CDR3 DNA sequence: TGCAGCGTTGCATGGGGGACGAGCACGCCGTACAATGAGCAGTTCTTC. Amino acid sequence: CSVAWGTSTPYNEQFF.

The chain is built from TRBV12-3 or TRBV12-4 and TRBJ2-3; D is unresolved. The germline V and J ends were trimmed by 3 bases and 7 bases, with 5 bases remaining between them. The CDR3 totals 11 residues. The CDR3 spells CASSLVHTQYF. The CDR3, as DNA: TGTGCCAGCAGTTTGGTTCATACGCAGTATTTT.

The chain carries TRBV13 and TRBJ2-1, with 10 nucleotides matching TRBD2. Germline lookup yields CDR1 PRHDT and CDR2 FYEKMQ (reference sequence). V lost 1 base and J lost 0; bases outside the gene matches: 3. This CDR3 is 17 amino acids long. The CDR3 region is CASSLVAGGNSYNEQFF. As DNA, the CDR3 is TGTGCCAGCAGCTTAGTAGCGGGAGGCAACTCCTACAATGAGCAGTTCTTC.

The chain carries TRBV6-6 and TRBJ1-4; D is ambiguous. The CDR3 runs to 16 residues. Germline loops: CDR1 MNHNY, CDR2 SVGAGI (reference sequence). The V end was cut by 6 bases, the J end by 3 bases, with 17 bases between. DNA of the CDR3: TGTGCCAGCAGCCGCGTTGCTAAAATAGCTAATGAAAAACTGTTTTTT. It encodes CASSRVAKIANEKLFF.

The V gene is TRBV12-3 or TRBV12-4, the J gene TRBJ1-3; weak D call: TRBD1 (5 bases). V was trimmed by 9 bases and J by 4 bases, leaving 22 bases between them. The CDR3 has 16 residues. The DNA of the CDR3 is TGTGCCAGTCGGGACCCTGGTAAGGGACGAGGAAACACCATATATTTT. Protein sequence: CASRDPGKGRGNTIYF.

This chain links TRBV9 with TRBJ2-7; 8 nucleotides align to TRBD1. The CDR3 has 15 residues. Germline V CDR1 and CDR2: SGDLS, YYNGEE. V dropped 0 bases and J dropped 4; count of bases not matched to a gene: 6. The CDR3 is CASSVGTGKRYEQYF. CDR3 nucleotides: TGTGCCAGCAGCGTAGGGACAGGGAAAAGGTACGAGCAGTACTTC.

As DNA, the CDR3 is TGTGCCAGCAGCGTTAGCGGATCCCAAGAGACCCAGTACTTC. Its protein product is CASSVSGSQETQYF. This chain connects TRBV9 to TRBJ2-5; a possible D gene is TRBD2 (6 bases). The CDR3 is made up of 14 amino acids. Trimming left V 2 bases short and J 1 base short, with 9 bases between. Germline CDR1 is SGDLS and CDR2 is YYNGEE.

This clonotype showed up just a few times. This sequence joins TRBV10-3 and TRBJ1-1; TRBD1 matches 7 bases. The CDR3 sequence is 17 residues long. The germline V gene encodes CDR1 ENHRY and CDR2 SYGVKD. V gave up 10 bases and J gave up 1 base; unmatched junction bases: 18. CDR3 sequence (DNA): TGTGCCACGACCCTGGGACAGCCGGACTGGGGGAACACTGAAGCTTTCTTT. Encoded protein: CATTLGQPDWGNTEAFF.

This clonotype was observed a few times. The gene calls are TRBV7-9 and TRBJ2-3; D gene unclear. This CDR3 is built from 11 residues. Germline CDR1 is SEHNR and CDR2 is FQNEAQ (reference sequence). Trimming pared 3 bases from V and 7 bases from J, leaving 5 bases between. CDR3 protein: CASSFGNTQYF. Written as DNA, the CDR3 is TGTGCCAGCAGCTTTGGGAATACGCAGTATTTT.

For this clonotype: Germline is not matched at one junction end, which may reflect a read error. The rearrangement uses TRBV5-1 and TRBJ1-1; D not resolved. Germline V CDR1 and CDR2: SGHRS, YFSETQ. The CDR3 sequence is 13 residues long. In DNA, the CDR3 is TGCGCCAGCAAAGGGTTATTGAACACTGAAGCTTACTTT. The encoded protein is CASKGLLNTEAYF.

This clonotype was found a few times. The CDR3: CASSSGQSLQYF. CDR3 nucleotide sequence: TGTGCCAGCAGTTCGGGACAGTCTCTGCAGTACTTC. The rearrangement uses TRBV27 and TRBJ2-7, with 7 nucleotides matching TRBD1. The CDR3 covers 12 residues. The V segment lost 4 bases and the J segment 9 bases; nucleotides outside the gene matches: 6. Germline values: CDR1 MNHEY, CDR2 SMNVEV (reference sequence).

This clonotype appeared many times. The chain links TRBV15 to TRBJ1-1; 7 bases are shared with TRBD1. This CDR3 region has 16 residues. Losses at the gene ends were 0 bases for V and 0 bases for J; bases not matched to a gene: 4. The germline gives CDR1 LNHNV, CDR2 YYDKDF (reference sequence). Here the CDR3 DNA reads TGTGCCACCAGCAGAGAAGGGGGCAACATGAACACTGAAGCTTTCTTT. Encoded protein: CATSREGGNMNTEAFF.

This chain joins TRBV11-2 and TRBJ1-5; D remains ambiguous. From germline, CDR1 is SGHAT and CDR2 FQNNGV. The CDR3 is 13 amino acids. V was trimmed by 0 bases and J by 7 bases, leaving 7 bases between them. This CDR3 reads CASSLDGVQPQHF. The CDR3 bases are TGTGCCAGCAGCTTAGATGGGGTGCAGCCCCAGCATTTT.

CDR3: CASMLGTGELFF. The CDR3 DNA reads as TGTGCCAGCATGCTGGGCACCGGGGAGCTGTTTTTT. The rearrangement joins TRBV6-1 to TRBJ2-2; D not certain. The germline V gene encodes CDR1 MNHNS and CDR2 SASEGT. Trimming removed 7 bases at V and 4 bases at J, with 7 bases between. The CDR3 length is 12 residues.

This clonotype has only a few counts. The chain has TRBV4-2 and TRBJ2-2; the match to TRBD2 covers 9 bases. Germline CDR1 is LGHNA and CDR2 is YNFKEQ. Trimming removed 3 bases from V and 5 bases from J; junction bases left unmatched: 7. CDR3 length equals 16 residues. CDR3 sequence reads: CASSQAGLAETGELFF. CDR3 coding DNA: TGTGCCAGCAGCCAGGCGGGACTAGCTGAGACCGGGGAGCTGTTTTTT.

This chain uses TRBV12-3 or TRBV12-4 with TRBJ1-1; 10 bases line up with TRBD1. V lost 3 bases, J lost 5 bases, and 3 bases stayed unmatched. The CDR3 is 14 residues long. The CDR3 loop is CASSFKGQGTEAFF. As DNA, the CDR3 is TGTGCCAGCAGTTTTAAGGGACAGGGGACTGAAGCTTTCTTT.

This clonotype was seen a handful of times. J is TRBJ1-2 and V is TRBV27; a possible D gene is TRBD1 (6 bases). The CDR3 sequence is 15 residues long. Germline CDR1 MNHEY, CDR2 SMNVEV (reference sequence). Trimming took off 5 bases at V and 4 bases at J, with 17 bases between the two ends. In DNA form, the CDR3 reads TGTGCCAGCAGTGTATACTACAGGGACCCCTATGGCTACACCTTC. Translation: CASSVYYRDPYGYTF.

This rearrangement joins TRBV5-6 to TRBJ1-2; D perhaps matches TRBD1 (6 bases). V shed 2 bases and J shed 1 base, with 18 bases lying between them. The CDR3 consists of 17 residues. The germline V gene encodes CDR1 SGHDT and CDR2 YYEEEE. The DNA for the CDR3 is TGTGCCAGCAGCTTACCGGGACACCAAGCCATTAACTATGGCTACACCTTC. Encoded protein: CASSLPGHQAINYGYTF. Together with reference TRBV5-6 and TRBJ1-2, the CDR3 gives the full variable domain: DAGVTQSPTHLIKTRGQQVTLRCSPKSGHDTVSWYQQALGQGPQFIFQYYEEEERQRGNFPDRFSGHQFPNYSSELNVNALLLGDSALYLCASSLPGHQAINYGYTFGSGTRLTVV.

This chain joins TRBV15 and TRBJ1-1; TRBD1 matches 8 bases. Per germline, CDR1 LNHNV and CDR2 YYDKDF (reference sequence). The CDR3 is made up of 14 amino acids. With V trimmed by 7 bases and J by 5 bases, 9 bases remained unmatched. The CDR3 bases are TGTGCCACCACCGCGGACAGGGTGAGGACTGAAGCTTTCTTT. Its protein product is CATTADRVRTEAFF.

The genes are TRBV7-9 and TRBJ2-1; TRBD1 or TRBD2 may be the D gene (5 bases each). The CDR3 extends over 16 amino acids. Germline assignment: CDR1 SEHNR and CDR2 FQNEAQ (reference sequence). The germline V and J ends were trimmed by 2 bases and 1 base, with 12 bases remaining between them. CDR3 DNA: TGTGCCAGCAGCTTATCTCCGGGACCATCCTACAATGAGCAGTTCTTC. Its translation: CASSLSPGPSYNEQFF.

This sequence joins TRBV27 and TRBJ2-1; 11 bases are shared with TRBD2. The CDR3 is 15 residues long. The V and J ends lost 3 bases and 4 bases, in that order; junction bases with no gene match: 2. Germline lookup yields CDR1 MNHEY and CDR2 SMNVEV (reference sequence). CDR3 DNA: TGTGCCAGCAGTTTCGTAGCGGGAGGGTACAATGAGCAGTTCTTC. This codes for CASSFVAGGYNEQFF.